Each of the 20 T cell receptor beta chains below was sequenced from the same sample in a study of CD8 T cells in Susac syndrome. The RNA, about 0.5 to 1 ug, was put through reverse transcription using random hexamers. MiXCR, run by TCRdb on the immunoSEQ multiplex PCR reads, gives a single entry per CDR3 protein. The table has around 300,000 distinct CDR3 sequences, about 91% seen once; the top ten hold approximately 0.065%. The sample taken for sequencing was CD4+ T cells from PBMCs. These receptors all stem from a human donor with multiple sclerosis.

The chain uses TRBV20-1 and TRBJ2-7; 7 positions agree with TRBD2. Germline V gene data show CDR1 as DFQATT and CDR2 as SNEGSKA (reference sequence). The ends lost 6 bases at V and 11 bases at J; junction bases unmatched: 16. This CDR3 is 13 amino acids long. The CDR3 loop is CSAVRGDLPKEYF. CDR3 nucleotides: TGCAGTGCCGTTCGGGGGGACCTCCCCAAAGAGTACTTC.

The chain couples TRBV9 to TRBJ2-5; D possibly matches TRBD1 or TRBD2 (6 bases each). Trimming took off 4 bases at V and 1 base at J, with 17 bases between the two ends. The CDR3 is 16 amino acids. Germline V lookup: CDR1 SGDLS, CDR2 YYNGEE. The CDR3 here is CASSWGAGVSQETQYF. The CDR3 DNA sequence: TGTGCCAGCAGCTGGGGGGCAGGGGTCTCCCAAGAGACCCAGTACTTC. Using reference TRBV9 and TRBJ2-5 for the parts outside the CDR3, the full variable domain is DSGVTQTPKHLITATGQRVTLRCSPRSGDLSVYWYQQSLDQGLQFLIQYYNGEERAKGNILERFSAQQFPDLHSELNLSSLELGDSALYFCASSWGAGVSQETQYFGPGTRLLVL.

This chain links TRBV5-1 with TRBJ1-2, with D maybe TRBD1 (6 bases). Germline-derived CDR1 and CDR2 are SGHRS and YFSETQ. The ends were cut back, 4 bases at V and 2 bases at J, with 12 bases in the middle. The CDR3 extends over 14 amino acids. CDR3: CASSQGTPNYGYTF. For the CDR3, the DNA is TGCGCCAGCAGCCAGGGGACTCCCAACTATGGCTACACCTTC.

This clonotype showed up just a few times. The chain carries TRBV30 and TRBJ1-6, with 9 nucleotides matching TRBD1. Unmatched junction bases numbered 11, after V lost 3 bases and J lost 5 bases. Germline V gene lookup returns CDR1 GTSNPN and CDR2 SVGIG (reference sequence). This CDR3 is 17 amino acids long. The CDR3 DNA follows: TGTGCCTGGAGCGGGGGACAGGGACGAGGCGATAATTCACCCCTCCACTTT. Amino acid sequence: CAWSGGQGRGDNSPLHF.

This chain connects TRBV9 to TRBJ1-1; D perhaps matches TRBD1 (5 bases). Per germline, CDR1 SGDLS and CDR2 YYNGEE. The V end lost 4 bases, the J end lost 1 base, and 17 bases lay between the germline ends. The CDR3 has 16 amino acids. The CDR3 bases are TGTGCCAGCAGCCCCATCAGGGACCCTCGGAACACTGAAGCTTTCTTT. Translated, it gives CASSPIRDPRNTEAFF.

V gene TRBV12-3 or TRBV12-4 combines with J gene TRBJ2-7, with a weak D call TRBD1 (5 bases). V lost 7 bases and J 4 bases, leaving 5 bases between the germline ends. This CDR3 region has 10 residues. CDR3 sequence reads: CASKGYEQYF. The CDR3 DNA sequence: TGTGCCAGCAAGGGGTACGAGCAGTACTTC.

The V gene is TRBV29-1, the J gene TRBJ1-1, with unresolved D. This CDR3 has 11 amino acids. V was pared by 7 bases and J by 11 bases, with 17 bases between. Germline CDR1 reads SQVTM; CDR2 reads ANQGSEA. CDR3 sequence (DNA): TGCAGCGCCGGGATACCGCTCAGGGCTTTCTTT. Amino acid sequence: CSAGIPLRAFF.

The V and J genes are TRBV19 and TRBJ1-5, with TRBD1 matching over 9 bases. Germline loops: CDR1 LNHDA, CDR2 SQIVND (reference sequence). V shed 4 bases and J 7 bases; nucleotides not matched to a gene: 8. This CDR3 region has 15 residues. The CDR3 loop reads CASSNTGGARQPQHF. The CDR3 nucleotides read TGTGCCAGTAGTAACACAGGGGGCGCGAGGCAGCCCCAGCATTTT.

This clonotype appeared a single time. V gene TRBV7-2 combines with J gene TRBJ1-4, with D unresolved. Trimming cost V 4 bases and J 6 bases, with 3 bases left between them. The CDR3 spans 11 residues. The germline gives CDR1 SGHTA, CDR2 FQGNSA. The CDR3 loop is CASSSHEKLFF. CDR3 in DNA: TGTGCCAGCAGCTCCCATGAAAAACTGTTTTTT.

The V call is TRBV12-3 or TRBV12-4, the J call TRBJ2-1; TRBD2 aligns across 11 bases. CDR3 length equals 15 residues. The junction had 10 bases not matched to a gene; V was cut back by 1 base and J by 14 bases. The CDR3 loop reads CASSLGLAGISPKFF. Written as DNA, the CDR3 is TGTGCCAGCAGTTTAGGACTAGCGGGAATAAGTCCGAAGTTCTTC.

The chain joins TRBV4-2 to TRBJ2-7, with 13 bases that match TRBD2. The V and J ends lost 4 bases and 6 bases, in that order; junction bases with no gene match: 3. Germline V lookup: CDR1 LGHNA, CDR2 YNFKEQ. This CDR3 is 14 amino acids long. This CDR3 reads CASSRLAGGSEQYF. The CDR3 DNA is TGTGCCAGCAGCCGACTAGCGGGGGGCAGCGAGCAGTACTTC.

The chain recombines TRBV6-2 or TRBV6-3 with TRBJ2-1; D uncertain. Germline assignment: CDR1 MNHEY and CDR2 SVGEGT. The CDR3 contains 12 residues. V was trimmed by 6 bases and J by 8 bases, leaving 11 bases between them. The CDR3 spells CASRGDPDEQFF. CDR3 in DNA: TGTGCCAGCAGGGGCGATCCGGATGAGCAGTTCTTC.

The CDR3 loop reads CASSQDLSRGQFF. The CDR3 DNA sequence: TGCGCCAGCAGCCAAGATCTATCCCGCGGGCAGTTCTTC. The V call is TRBV4-3, the J call TRBJ2-1, with D unresolved. The CDR3 is made up of 13 amino acids. CDR1 is LGHNA and CDR2 is YSLEER in the germline V gene. V was cut by 0 bases and J by 12 bases, with 12 bases left in between.

The chain employs TRBV4-1 and TRBJ2-7, with 11 bases aligning to TRBD1. The V gene end was trimmed by 4 bases and the J gene end by 7 bases; junction bases not matched to a gene: 12. Germline values: CDR1 MGHRA, CDR2 YSYEKL. The CDR3 consists of 16 residues. This chain's CDR3 is CASSPNPGQGGSEQYF. The CDR3 nucleotides are TGCGCCAGCAGCCCAAACCCGGGACAGGGGGGCTCTGAGCAGTACTTC.

The chain couples TRBV21-1 to TRBJ1-1; the D call TRBD1 from the table was never checked on the DNA. TRBV21-1 has pseudogene status. The CDR3 covers 15 residues. DNA for the CDR3: TGTGCCACTACGGGACAGGGGTGGAAGAACACTGAAGCTTTCTTT. Translated, it gives CATTGQGWKNTEAFF.

This chain uses TRBV6-5 with TRBJ1-2; 7 positions match TRBD1. With V trimmed by 2 bases and J by 6 bases, 3 bases remained unmatched. Germline V gene data show CDR1 as MNHEY and CDR2 as SVGAGI. CDR3 length: 13 amino acids. The CDR3 reads CASSYNRGHGYTF. The CDR3 nucleotides read TGTGCCAGCAGTTACAACAGGGGACATGGCTACACCTTC.

The chain links TRBV5-6 to TRBJ1-6, with D uncertain. This CDR3 comprises 13 residues. The germline gives CDR1 SGHDT, CDR2 YYEEEE. V lost 0 bases to trimming and J lost 12 bases, with 10 bases between them. The CDR3 sequence is CASSLGRIRPLHF. The CDR3 DNA is TGTGCCAGCAGCTTGGGCAGGATTCGACCCCTCCACTTT.

The rearrangement links TRBV12-3 or TRBV12-4 to TRBJ1-5; D remains unclear. The CDR3 has 13 amino acids. V lost 3 bases and J 9 bases, leaving 12 bases between the germline ends. CDR3 region: CASSFRPSGPQHF. CDR3 in DNA: TGTGCCAGCAGTTTCAGGCCGTCGGGGCCCCAGCATTTT.

J is TRBJ2-1 and V is TRBV10-3; 7 bases are a match to TRBD2. Germline CDR1 reads ENHRY; CDR2 reads SYGVKD. V dropped 0 bases and J dropped 6; count of bases not matched to a gene: 5. The CDR3 spans 15 residues. In nucleotides, the CDR3 is TGTGCCATCAGTGAGTCGTCCCTAGCGGCCAATGAGCAGTTCTTC. Its protein is CAISESSLAANEQFF.

The table lists this clonotype with a count of one. This chain connects TRBV29-1 to TRBJ2-5; maybe TRBD2 (5 bases). V was trimmed by 6 bases and J by 2 bases, leaving 13 bases between them. The CDR3 has 13 residues. Germline values: CDR1 SQVTM, CDR2 ANQGSEA. CDR3 in amino acids: CSVRGLVQETQYF. The CDR3 DNA reads as TGCAGCGTACGAGGACTCGTTCAAGAGACCCAGTACTTC.